In this sample, the clone carrying this TCR beta chain is medium-sized. This entry comes from a study of T cells after yellow fever vaccination. Study information: CD3, CD45RA, CCR7 and CD95 guided sorting of the EM, EMRA, CM and Tscm memory subsets.

Regarding the study as a whole: In post-booster samples, most primary-vaccination clones reappeared (about 95% CD4, 70% to 90% CD8). Peak timing came faster in the weaker secondary response, day 5 versus 15.

Synthesis of TCR cDNA relied on 5'RACE template switching, which attached a universal primer site and UMIs. TCRdb re-called the 5' RACE reads with MiXCR, one entry per CDR3 protein. The sample lists over 15,000 distinct CDR3 sequences, about 4% occurring once. This CDR3 has 15 residues. Germline lookup yields CDR1 SGHDT and CDR2 YYEEEE. The ends were cut back, 4 bases at V and 2 bases at J, with 12 bases in the middle. Sequencing was performed on PBMCs, either bulk or a sorted T-cell subset (CD4+, CD8+, memory, or dextramer-sorted; not recorded which), taken 15 days after the yellow fever booster vaccination. The V gene is TRBV5-6, the J gene TRBJ2-2, with TRBD2 as a possible D gene (6 bases). The receptor's source is a man aged 25-45 years who received the YFV17D yellow fever vaccine. CDR3 nucleotides: TGTGCCAGCAGCCTCCCGCGGGACAACACCGGGGAGCTGTTTTTT. It translates to CASSLPRDNTGELFF.